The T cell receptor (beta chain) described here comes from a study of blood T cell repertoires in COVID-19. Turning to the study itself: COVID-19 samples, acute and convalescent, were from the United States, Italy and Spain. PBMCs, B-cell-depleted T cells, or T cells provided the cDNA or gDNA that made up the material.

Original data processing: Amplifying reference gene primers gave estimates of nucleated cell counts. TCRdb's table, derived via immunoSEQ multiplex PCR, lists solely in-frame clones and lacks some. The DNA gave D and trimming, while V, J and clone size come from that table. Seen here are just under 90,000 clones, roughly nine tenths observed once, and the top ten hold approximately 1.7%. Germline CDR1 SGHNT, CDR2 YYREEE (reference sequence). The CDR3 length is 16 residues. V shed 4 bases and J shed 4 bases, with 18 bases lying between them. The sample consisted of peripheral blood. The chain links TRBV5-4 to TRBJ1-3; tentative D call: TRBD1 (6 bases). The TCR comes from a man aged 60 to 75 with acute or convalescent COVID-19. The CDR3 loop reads CASSVGTPEAGNTIYF. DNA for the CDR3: TGTGCCAGCAGCGTCGGGACACCCGAGGCGGGAAACACCATATATTTT.